Below, 19 T cell receptor beta chains from the same sample are listed, as sequenced in a study of shared clonotypes between healthy human individuals. The repertoire was sequenced with immunoSEQ multiplex PCR; TCRdb's copy has only in-frame clones and lacks some. The table includes 1.5 million to 2.5 million clones, 85% to 95% detected once. Naive CD8 cells were CD45RO-negative, positively selected for CCR7, excluding terminally differentiated effector memory CD45RA+ cells. Sequencing used naive CD8+ T cells sorted from blood. The source of these receptors is a man aged 18-30 years in good health.

The chain couples TRBV10-2 to TRBJ2-1, with D perhaps TRBD2 (6 bases). The CDR3 is 17 residues long. The V end was cut by 4 bases, the J end by 5 bases, with 21 bases between. The germline V gene has CDR1 WSHSY and CDR2 SAAADI. The chain's CDR3 is CASSGAPGSLANNEQFF. Written as DNA, the CDR3 is TGCGCCAGCAGTGGGGCCCCCGGGAGCCTAGCGAACAATGAGCAGTTCTTC.

The sample holds one count of this clone. The chain combines TRBV6-1 with TRBJ1-5; possible D gene TRBD1, 6 bases. V was clipped by 5 bases and J by 5 bases, with 13 bases between them. CDR1 and CDR2 (germline): MNHNS, SASEGT. This CDR3 spans 14 amino acids. For the CDR3, the DNA is TGTGCCAGCAGTTCAGGGGTTACTCATCAGCCCCAGCATTTT. Amino acid sequence: CASSSGVTHQPQHF.

The chain combines TRBV6-1 with TRBJ2-7; 9 bases are a match to TRBD1. CDR1 is MNHNS, CDR2 SASEGT, per germline. With V trimmed by 6 bases and J by 4 bases, 7 bases remained unmatched. The CDR3 consists of 14 residues. The chain's CDR3 is CASSLDRGNYEQYF. The DNA of the CDR3 is TGTGCCAGCAGCCTGGACAGGGGAAATTACGAGCAGTACTTC.

The rearrangement links TRBV19 to TRBJ1-1; 8 nucleotides align to TRBD1. V lost 7 bases and J lost 1; bases outside the gene matches: 11. The germline gives CDR1 LNHDA, CDR2 SQIVND (reference sequence). This CDR3 is built from 16 residues. DNA of the CDR3: TGTGCCAGTACCCACTGGGGGACAGGAGGGAACACTGAAGCTTTCTTT. This sequence encodes CASTHWGTGGNTEAFF. Using reference TRBV19 and TRBJ1-1 for the parts outside the CDR3, the full variable domain is DGGITQSPKYLFRKEGQNVTLSCEQNLNHDAMYWYRQDPGQGLRLIYYSQIVNDFQKGDIAEGYSVSREKKESFPLTVTSAQKNPTAFYLCASTHWGTGGNTEAFFGQGTRLTVV.

The chain has TRBV10-2 and TRBJ2-1; D remains unclear. CDR3 length: 15 amino acids. Germline loops: CDR1 WSHSY, CDR2 SAAADI. Trimming took 2 bases from V and 2 from J, leaving 10 bases between them. For the CDR3, the DNA is TGCGCCAGCAGTGAGGCAGACCTTACCTACAATGAGCAGTTCTTC. Its protein product is CASSEADLTYNEQFF.

The V and J genes are TRBV13 and TRBJ1-3, with D perhaps TRBD1 (5 bases). The CDR3 runs to 17 residues. Germline V gene lookup returns CDR1 PRHDT and CDR2 FYEKMQ (reference sequence). With 4 bases removed from V and 0 bases from J, the gap between germline ends came to 16 bases. The DNA of the CDR3 is TGTGCCAGCAGCTCCGGGTGGGGGGGTATCTCTGGAAACACCATATATTTT. The encoded protein is CASSSGWGGISGNTIYF.

The chain combines TRBV5-6 with TRBJ2-7; 11 nucleotides line up with TRBD2. This CDR3 spans 15 amino acids. Germline values: CDR1 SGHDT, CDR2 YYEEEE. J was trimmed by 1 base and V by 4 bases; bases with no gene match: 4. The CDR3 sequence is CASSEGLAESYEQYF. CDR3 DNA: TGTGCCAGCAGCGAGGGACTAGCGGAATCCTACGAGCAGTACTTC.

V is TRBV29-1 and J is TRBJ2-7; D may be TRBD2 (6 bases). The CDR3 length is 13 residues. In germline, CDR1 is SQVTM, CDR2 ANQGSEA. The V end lost 3 bases, the J end lost 7 bases, and 16 bases lay between the germline ends. As DNA, the CDR3 is TGCAGCGTTGACCTCGGAGGGGTGGGGGAGCAGTACTTC. Amino acid sequence: CSVDLGGVGEQYF.

About this clone itself: Distinct nucleotide sequences in the sample also encode this CDR3. The chain combines TRBV5-1 with TRBJ2-7; no firm D call. With 2 bases removed from V and 1 base from J, the gap between germline ends came to 7 bases. Germline CDR1 is SGHRS and CDR2 is YFSETQ. CDR3 length equals 13 residues. CDR3 sequence reads: CASSFGISYEQYF. The DNA of the CDR3 is TGCGCCAGCAGCTTCGGCATTTCCTACGAGCAGTACTTC.

This clone came up once. The chain combines TRBV19 with TRBJ1-3; no firm D call. The ends were cut back, 6 bases at V and 0 bases at J, with 9 bases in the middle. CDR1 and CDR2 from the germline V gene are LNHDA and SQIVND (reference sequence). This CDR3 contains 14 residues. The CDR3 sequence: CASSTGDSGNTIYF. CDR3 coding DNA: TGTGCCAGTAGCACCGGGGACTCTGGAAACACCATATATTTT.

This sequence joins TRBV6-4 and TRBJ2-3; 8 bases map to TRBD1. This CDR3 spans 16 amino acids. CDR1 and CDR2 (germline): MRHNA, SNTAGT. The J segment lost 3 bases and the V segment lost 1 base, leaving 6 bases of the junction unmatched. The CDR3 sequence is CASSDWSGGWTDTQYF. The CDR3 coding sequence is TGTGCCAGCAGTGACTGGTCAGGGGGCTGGACAGATACGCAGTATTTT.

Remarks on this clone: Other DNA sequences in this sample translate to the same CDR3. The chain employs TRBV27 and TRBJ1-1; 9 nucleotides align to TRBD1. The germline gives CDR1 MNHEY, CDR2 SMNVEV (reference sequence). Trimming removed 3 bases from V and 3 bases from J; junction bases left unmatched: 2. The CDR3 contains 14 residues. Here the CDR3 reads CASSLRQGDTEAFF. For the CDR3, the DNA is TGTGCCAGCAGTTTGAGACAGGGGGACACTGAAGCTTTCTTT.

The V call is TRBV4-2, the J call TRBJ2-7; a possible D gene is TRBD2 (6 bases). This CDR3 has 13 amino acids. CDR1 is LGHNA, CDR2 YNFKEQ, per germline. V lost 5 bases to trimming and J lost 2 bases, with 10 bases between them. Here the CDR3 reads CASSGTETYEQYF. The CDR3 region has the DNA TGTGCCAGCAGCGGGACTGAAACCTACGAGCAGTACTTC.

The V gene is TRBV7-8, the J gene TRBJ1-2; possibly TRBD1 for D (5 bases). The CDR3 is made up of 15 amino acids. Germline V lookup: CDR1 SGHVS, CDR2 FQNEAQ. Trimming removed 7 bases at V and 0 bases at J, with 15 bases between. In DNA form, the CDR3 reads TGTGCCAGCACCGTAGGGGCGGGTTCTAACTATGGCTACACCTTC. Protein sequence: CASTVGAGSNYGYTF.

The V and J genes are TRBV28 and TRBJ1-1; unclear D gene. V dropped 2 bases and J dropped 8 bases, with 12 bases sitting between them. Per the germline V gene, CDR1 is MDHEN and CDR2 is SYDVKM. CDR3 length equals 13 residues. DNA for the CDR3: TGTGCCAGCAGTTTAAGAGGTCGCTGGGAAGCTTTCTTT. This encodes CASSLRGRWEAFF.

As DNA, the CDR3 is TGTGCCAGCAGCTTAGCGTGGGGCGAAAACACTGAAGCTTTCTTT. This translates into CASSLAWGENTEAFF. This chain links TRBV7-6 with TRBJ1-1, with a weak D call TRBD1 (5 bases). Trimming removed 0 bases at V and 2 bases at J, with 10 bases between. The CDR3 is made up of 15 amino acids. Per the germline V gene, CDR1 is SGHVS and CDR2 is FNYEAQ.

V usage is TRBV30 and J usage is TRBJ1-1; D ambiguous. The CDR3 totals 15 residues. Germline V gene lookup returns CDR1 GTSNPN and CDR2 SVGIG (reference sequence). Deletions cut 2 bases from V and 0 bases from J, with 13 bases between. In nucleotides, the CDR3 is TGTGCCTGGAGTCCGGGGTCGGATATGAACACTGAAGCTTTCTTT. It yields the protein CAWSPGSDMNTEAFF.

Notes on this clone: Different DNA sequences within this sample yield the same CDR3. The J gene is TRBJ2-7, the V gene TRBV18, with D hard to call. There are 13 residues in the CDR3. V was pared by 0 bases and J by 1 base, with 4 bases between. CDR1 is KGHSH, CDR2 LQKENI, per germline. DNA of the CDR3: TGTGCCAGCTCACCACCGGCGTCCTACGAGCAGTACTTC. Encoded protein: CASSPPASYEQYF.

This chain uses TRBV6-1 with TRBJ2-2; 11 bases are a match to TRBD2. The CDR3 extends over 16 amino acids. CDR1 is MNHNS and CDR2 is SASEGT in the germline V gene. The V and J ends lost 0 bases and 3 bases, in that order; junction bases with no gene match: 0. CDR3 in DNA: TGTGCCAGCAGTGAAGCGGGACTAGCGGACACCGGGGAGCTGTTTTTT. Protein product: CASSEAGLADTGELFF.